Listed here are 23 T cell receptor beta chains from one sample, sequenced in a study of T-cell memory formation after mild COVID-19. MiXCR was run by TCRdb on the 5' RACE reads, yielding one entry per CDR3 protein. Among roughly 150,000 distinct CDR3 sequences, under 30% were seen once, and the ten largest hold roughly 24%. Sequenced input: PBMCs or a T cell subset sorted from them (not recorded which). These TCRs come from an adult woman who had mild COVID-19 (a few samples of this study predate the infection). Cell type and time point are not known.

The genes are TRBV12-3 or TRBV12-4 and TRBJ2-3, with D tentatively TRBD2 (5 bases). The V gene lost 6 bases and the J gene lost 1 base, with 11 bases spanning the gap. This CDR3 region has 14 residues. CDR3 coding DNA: TGTGCCAGCAGACCTGACTACGGCACAGATACGCAGTATTTT. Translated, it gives CASRPDYGTDTQYF.

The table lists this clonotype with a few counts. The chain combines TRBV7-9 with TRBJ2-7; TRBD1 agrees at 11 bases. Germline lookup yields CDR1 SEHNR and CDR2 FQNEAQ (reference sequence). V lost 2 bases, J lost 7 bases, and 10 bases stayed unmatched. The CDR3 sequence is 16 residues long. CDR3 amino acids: CASSLPDRGQLGEQYF. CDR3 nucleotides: TGTGCCAGCAGCTTACCGGACAGGGGGCAGTTAGGGGAGCAGTACTTC. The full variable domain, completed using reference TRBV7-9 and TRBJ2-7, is DTGVSQNPRHKITKRGQNVTFRCDPISEHNRLYWYRQTLGQGPEFLTYFQNEAQLEKSRLLSDRFSAERPKGSFSTLEIQRTEQGDSAMYLCASSLPDRGQLGEQYFGPGTRLTVT.

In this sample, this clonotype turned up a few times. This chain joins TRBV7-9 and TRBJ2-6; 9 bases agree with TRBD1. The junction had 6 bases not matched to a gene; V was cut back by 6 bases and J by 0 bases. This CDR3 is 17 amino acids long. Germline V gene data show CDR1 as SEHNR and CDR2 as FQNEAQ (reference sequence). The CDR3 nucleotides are TGTGCCAGCAGACGGGGACAGGGTAGCTCTGGGGCCAACGTCCTGACTTTC. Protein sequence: CASRRGQGSSGANVLTF.

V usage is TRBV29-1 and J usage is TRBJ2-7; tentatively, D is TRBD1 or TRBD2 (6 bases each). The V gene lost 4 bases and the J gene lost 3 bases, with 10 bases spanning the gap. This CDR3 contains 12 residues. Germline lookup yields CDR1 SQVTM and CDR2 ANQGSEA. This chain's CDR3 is CSVARGGYEQYF. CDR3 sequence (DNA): TGCAGCGTTGCCAGGGGAGGCTACGAGCAGTACTTC.

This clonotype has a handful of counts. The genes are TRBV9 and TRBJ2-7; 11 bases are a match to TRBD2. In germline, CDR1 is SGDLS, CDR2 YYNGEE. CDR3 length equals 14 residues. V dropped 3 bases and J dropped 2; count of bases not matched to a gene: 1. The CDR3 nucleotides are TGTGCCAGCAGCGCGACTAGCGGGACCTACGAGCAGTACTTC. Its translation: CASSATSGTYEQYF.

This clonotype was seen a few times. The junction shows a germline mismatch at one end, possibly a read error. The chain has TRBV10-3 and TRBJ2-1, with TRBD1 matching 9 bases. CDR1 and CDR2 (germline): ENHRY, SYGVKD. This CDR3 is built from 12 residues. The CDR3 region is CAIRLWTGEHFF. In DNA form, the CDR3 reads TGTGCCATCAGGCTCTGGACAGGGGAGCATTTCTTC.

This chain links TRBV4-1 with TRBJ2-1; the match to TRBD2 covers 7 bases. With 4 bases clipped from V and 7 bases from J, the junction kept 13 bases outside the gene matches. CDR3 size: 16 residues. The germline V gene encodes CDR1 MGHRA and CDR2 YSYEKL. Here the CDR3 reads CASSPPHSGPRNEQFF. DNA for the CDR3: TGCGCCAGCAGCCCCCCTCATAGCGGGCCTAGGAATGAGCAGTTCTTC.

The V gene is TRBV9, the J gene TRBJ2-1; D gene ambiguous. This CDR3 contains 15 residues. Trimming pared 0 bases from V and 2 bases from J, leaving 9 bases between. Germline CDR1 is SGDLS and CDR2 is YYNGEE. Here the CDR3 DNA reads TGTGCCAGCAGCGTAGAGGGCAGAACCTACAATGAGCAGTTCTTC. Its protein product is CASSVEGRTYNEQFF.

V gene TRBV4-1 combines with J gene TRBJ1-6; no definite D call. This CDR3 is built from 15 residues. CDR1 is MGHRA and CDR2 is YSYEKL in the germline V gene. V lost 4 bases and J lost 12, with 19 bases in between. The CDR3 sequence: CASSLVRALNEPLHF. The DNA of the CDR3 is TGCGCCAGCAGCCTAGTCCGGGCCCTAAATGAACCCCTCCACTTT.

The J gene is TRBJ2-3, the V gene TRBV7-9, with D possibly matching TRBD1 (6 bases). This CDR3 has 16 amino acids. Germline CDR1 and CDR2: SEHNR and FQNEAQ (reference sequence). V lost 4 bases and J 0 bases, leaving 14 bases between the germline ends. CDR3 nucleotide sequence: TGTGCCAGCAGCTCAAAGGACAGACCTAGCACAGATACGCAGTATTTT. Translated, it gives CASSSKDRPSTDTQYF. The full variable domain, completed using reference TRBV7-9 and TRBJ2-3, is DTGVSQNPRHKITKRGQNVTFRCDPISEHNRLYWYRQTLGQGPEFLTYFQNEAQLEKSRLLSDRFSAERPKGSFSTLEIQRTEQGDSAMYLCASSSKDRPSTDTQYFGPGTRLTVL.

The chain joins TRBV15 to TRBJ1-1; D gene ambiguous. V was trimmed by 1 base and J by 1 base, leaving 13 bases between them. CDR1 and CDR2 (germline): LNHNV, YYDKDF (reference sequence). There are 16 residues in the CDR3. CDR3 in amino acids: CATSRARGRTNTEAFF. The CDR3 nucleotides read TGTGCCACCAGCAGAGCTAGAGGACGTACGAACACTGAAGCTTTCTTT.

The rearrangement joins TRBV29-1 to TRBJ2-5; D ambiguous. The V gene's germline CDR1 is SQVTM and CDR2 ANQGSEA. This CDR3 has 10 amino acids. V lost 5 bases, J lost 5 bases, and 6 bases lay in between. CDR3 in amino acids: CSVQRETQYF. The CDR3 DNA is TGCAGCGTTCAGCGTGAGACCCAGTACTTC.

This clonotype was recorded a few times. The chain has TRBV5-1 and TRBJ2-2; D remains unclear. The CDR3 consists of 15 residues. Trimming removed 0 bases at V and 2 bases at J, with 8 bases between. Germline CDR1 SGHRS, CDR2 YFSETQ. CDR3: CASSLAPGNTGELFF. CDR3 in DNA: TGCGCCAGCAGCTTGGCCCCAGGAAACACCGGGGAGCTGTTTTTT.

The CDR3 bases are TGTGCCAGCAAATCTGGGGCCAACGTCCTGACTTTC. As protein: CASKSGANVLTF. The chain combines TRBV7-9 with TRBJ2-6, with unresolved D. Germline CDR1 and CDR2: SEHNR and FQNEAQ (reference sequence). The CDR3 spans 12 residues. V gave up 7 bases and J gave up 1 base, with 2 bases separating them.

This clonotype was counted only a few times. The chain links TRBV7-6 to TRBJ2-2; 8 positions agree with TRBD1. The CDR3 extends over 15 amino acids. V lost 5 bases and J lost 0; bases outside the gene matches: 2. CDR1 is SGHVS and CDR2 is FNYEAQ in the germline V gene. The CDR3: CASSLQGANTGELFF. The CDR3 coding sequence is TGTGCCAGCAGCCTACAGGGGGCGAACACCGGGGAGCTGTTTTTT.

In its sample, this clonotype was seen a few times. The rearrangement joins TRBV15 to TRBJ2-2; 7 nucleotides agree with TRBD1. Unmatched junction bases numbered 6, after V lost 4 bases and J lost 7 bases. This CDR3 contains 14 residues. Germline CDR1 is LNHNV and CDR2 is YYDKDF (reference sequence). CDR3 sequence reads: CATSMTDRSGELFF. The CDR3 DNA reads TGTGCCACCAGCATGACGGACAGGAGCGGGGAGCTGTTTTTT.

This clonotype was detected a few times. As DNA, the CDR3 is TGTGCCAGCAGTTACTCGATTCAGCAGTACTTC. Translated, it gives CASSYSIQQYF. V usage is TRBV6-2 or TRBV6-3 and J usage is TRBJ2-7; D is ambiguous. The germline gives CDR1 MNHEY, CDR2 SVGEGT. V lost 0 bases and J 8 bases, leaving 5 bases between the germline ends. This CDR3 has 11 amino acids.

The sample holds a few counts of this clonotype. The CDR3 spells CAISRDDRGTQYF. CDR3 bases: TGTGCCATCAGCAGGGACGATCGGGGGACCCAGTACTTC. The rearrangement joins TRBV10-3 to TRBJ2-5, with D perhaps assigned TRBD1 or TRBD2 (5 bases each). V lost 6 bases, J lost 7 bases, and 15 bases lay in between. The CDR3 spans 13 residues. The germline V gene has CDR1 ENHRY and CDR2 SYGVKD.

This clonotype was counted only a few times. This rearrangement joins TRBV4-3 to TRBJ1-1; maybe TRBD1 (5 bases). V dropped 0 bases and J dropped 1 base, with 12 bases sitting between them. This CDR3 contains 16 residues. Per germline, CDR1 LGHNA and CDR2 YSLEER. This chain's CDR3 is CASSQDWGSQNTEAFF. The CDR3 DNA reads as TGCGCCAGCAGCCAAGATTGGGGCAGCCAGAACACTGAAGCTTTCTTT.

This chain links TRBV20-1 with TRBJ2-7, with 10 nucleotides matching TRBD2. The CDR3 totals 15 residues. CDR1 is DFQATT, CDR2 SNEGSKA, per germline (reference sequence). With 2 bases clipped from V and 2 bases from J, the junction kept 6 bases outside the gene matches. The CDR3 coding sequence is TGCAGTGCTAGACCCCGGACTAGCGGAGCCTACGAGCAGTACTTC. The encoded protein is CSARPRTSGAYEQYF.

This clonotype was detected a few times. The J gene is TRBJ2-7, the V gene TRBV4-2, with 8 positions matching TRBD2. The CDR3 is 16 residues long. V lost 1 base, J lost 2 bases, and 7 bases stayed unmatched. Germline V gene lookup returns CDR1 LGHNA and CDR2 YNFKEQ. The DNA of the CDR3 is TGTGCCAGCAGCCAAGCGGAGCCGGGACTAGCCTACGAGCAGTACTTC. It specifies CASSQAEPGLAYEQYF.

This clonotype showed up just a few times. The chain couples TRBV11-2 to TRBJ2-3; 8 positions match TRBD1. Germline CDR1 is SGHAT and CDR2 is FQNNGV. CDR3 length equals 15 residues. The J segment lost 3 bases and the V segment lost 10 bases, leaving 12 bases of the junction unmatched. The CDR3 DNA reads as TGTGCCACCAACACCGGGACAGGACGGACAGATACGCAGTATTTT. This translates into CATNTGTGRTDTQYF.

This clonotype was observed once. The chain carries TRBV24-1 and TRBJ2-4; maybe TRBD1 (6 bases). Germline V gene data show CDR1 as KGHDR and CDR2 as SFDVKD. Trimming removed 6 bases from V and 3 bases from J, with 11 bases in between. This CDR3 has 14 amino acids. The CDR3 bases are TGTGCCACCAGTCAGGGGTTGGGCAAAAACATTCAGTACTTC. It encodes CATSQGLGKNIQYF.